These T cell receptor beta chains were read from a single sample in a study of T cells after yellow fever vaccination. TCRdb re-analysed the 5' RACE reads in MiXCR, keeping a single row per CDR3 protein. Among about 350,000 distinct CDR3 sequences listed, around 8.1% were seen once. Specimen: PBMCs, collected roughly 46 days after the first yellow fever vaccination. The receptors stem from a man aged 18 to 29 who received the YFV17D yellow fever vaccine. Each CDR3 is given with its conserved first and last residue. A D gene is named only where the DNA matches it firmly. Size tells how often a clone was seen (once, few, many) or the class of an expanded clone, and some rows leave it out.

NA NA TRBJ1-1 TRBV5-1 CASSYQGPNEAFF TGCGCCAGCAGCTACCAGGGGCCTAATGAAGCTTTCTTT
NA NA TRBJ2-4 TRBV20-1 CSASGPRAKNIQYF TGCAGTGCTAGCGGGCCCCGAGCCAAAAACATTCAGTACTTC
NA NA TRBJ1-1 TRBV29-1 CSALGWENTEAFF TGCAGCGCCCTGGGGTGGGAGAACACTGAAGCTTTCTTT
NA NA TRBJ2-1 TRBV6-5 CASSLQVSSYNEQFF TGTGCCAGCAGTCTACAGGTTAGCTCCTACAATGAGCAGTTCTTC
TRBD2 NA TRBJ2-7 TRBV9 CASRAGESSVEQYF TGTGCCAGCAGGGCGGGGGAGAGTTCCGTCGAGCAGTACTTC
TRBD1 NA TRBJ2-1 TRBV20-1 CCARGALQGNYNEQFF TGCTGTGCTAGAGGTGCCCTACAGGGGAACTACAATGAGCAGTTCTTC
TRBD1 NA TRBJ1-1 TRBV7-3 CASSPGQGLTEAFF TGTGCCAGCAGCCCCGGACAGGGGCTCACTGAAGCTTTCTTT
NA NA TRBJ1-1 TRBV4-1 CASSPHWRPNTEAFF TGCGCCAGCAGCCCGCATTGGAGGCCTAACACTGAAGCTTTCTTT
NA many TRBJ1-1 TRBV5-1 CASSQQGINEAFF TGCGCCAGCAGCCAGCAGGGGATTAATGAAGCTTTCTTT
TRBD1 few TRBJ1-2 TRBV12-3/TRBV12-4 CASSDRESYGYTF TGTGCCAGCAGTGACAGGGAGAGCTATGGCTACACCTTC
TRBD1 many TRBJ2-5 TRBV5-1 CASTNPGQQETQYF TGCGCCAGCACTAACCCGGGACAGCAAGAGACCCAGTACTTC
NA NA TRBJ1-5 TRBV19 CASSTIGSTSNQPQHF TGTGCCAGTAGTACAATCGGGTCCACCAGCAATCAGCCCCAGCATTTT
NA NA TRBJ1-2 TRBV4-3 CASSQDGTHMGGYTF TGCGCCAGCAGCCAAGATGGGACACATATGGGCGGCTACACCTTC
NA many TRBJ1-1 TRBV5-4 CASRVGSTEAFF TGTGCCAGCAGGGTGGGATCCACTGAAGCTTTCTTT
TRBD2 NA TRBJ2-5 TRBV11-1 CASSSPFLPKQAGGQETQYF TGTGCCAGCAGCTCCCCGTTCCTGCCTAAGCAAGCGGGGGGTCAAGAGACCCAGTACTTC
NA NA TRBJ2-5 TRBV29-1 CSVERQGSEETQYF TGCAGCGTTGAAAGGCAGGGGTCCGAAGAGACCCAGTACTTC
NA NA TRBJ2-7 TRBV27 CASSSSNTYEQYF TGTGCCAGCAGTTCCTCTAATACCTACGAGCAGTACTTC
NA many TRBJ2-3 TRBV20-1 CSYRRVADTQYF TGCAGTTATAGGCGGGTGGCAGATACGCAGTATTTT
NA NA TRBJ1-1 TRBV20-1 CSVPGTRYAFF TGCAGTGTTCCCGGGACACGATACGCTTTCTTT
TRBD2 NA TRBJ2-7 TRBV20-1 CSASPSGGPYEQYF TGCAGTGCTAGTCCTAGCGGGGGCCCCTACGAGCAGTACTTC
TRBD2 NA TRBJ2-6 TRBV29-1 CSVEDRGGAGANVLTF TGCAGCGTTGAAGATCGGGGGGGTGCTGGGGCCAACGTCCTGACTTTC
TRBD2 NA TRBJ2-1 TRBV5-4 CASSPRTSGGDRSEQFF TGTGCCAGCAGCCCGAGGACTAGCGGGGGTGATCGTAGTGAGCAGTTCTTC
TRBD2 NA TRBJ2-1 TRBV5-1 CASSGTSGGDNEQFF TGCGCCAGCAGCGGGACTAGCGGGGGGGATAATGAGCAGTTCTTC
NA NA TRBJ1-3 TRBV19 CASSPLGRSSGNTIYF TGTGCCAGTAGTCCCCTGGGACGGAGCTCTGGAAACACCATATATTTT
TRBD2 few TRBJ2-1 TRBV7-6 CASQTQRGVTNEQFF TGTGCCAGCCAAACCCAGCGGGGCGTCACTAATGAGCAGTTCTTC
NA few TRBJ2-7 TRBV7-6 CASSSSVGYEQYF TGTGCCAGCAGCTCCTCAGTGGGCTACGAGCAGTACTTC
NA NA TRBJ2-7 TRBV5-6 CASSLGVSSYEQYF TGTGCCAGCAGCTTGGGGGTGAGCTCCTACGAGCAGTACTTC
NA few TRBJ1-6 TRBV18 CASSTPQTGSPLHF TGTGCCAGCTCGACCCCACAAACGGGTTCACCCCTCCACTTT
NA few TRBJ2-3 TRBV7-2 CASSRVAASDTQYF TGTGCCAGCAGCCGGGTAGCTGCATCAGATACGCAGTATTTT
NA NA TRBJ1-6 TRBV5-4 CATTLGGGTISNSPLHF TGTGCCACCACTCTGGGCGGCGGGACAATTTCTAATTCACCCCTCCACTTT
NA few TRBJ2-3 TRBV27 CASTKDFTSTDTQYF TGTGCCAGCACCAAAGATTTCACTAGCACAGATACGCAGTATTTT
TRBD1 few TRBJ2-5 TRBV7-9 CASSSLGGVETQYF TGTGCCAGCAGCTCCCTAGGGGGCGTAGAGACCCAGTACTTC
NA NA TRBJ1-4 TRBV4-1 CASSPGMTEKLFF TGCGCCAGCAGCCCTGGGATGACAGAAAAACTGTTTTTT
NA few TRBJ2-5 TRBV2 CASNPQETQYF TGTGCCAGCAACCCACAAGAGACCCAGTACTTC
TRBD1 few TRBJ2-5 TRBV30 CAWEQGVQETQYF TGTGCCTGGGAACAGGGGGTGCAAGAGACCCAGTACTTC
NA NA TRBJ2-2 TRBV6-1 CASSRGGPGELFF TGTGCCAGCAGCCGAGGGGGGCCCGGGGAGCTGTTTTTT
TRBD1 many TRBJ2-1 TRBV29-1 CSGTVAKGAQFF TGCAGCGGGACAGTTGCTAAGGGGGCGCAGTTCTTC
NA NA TRBJ2-6 TRBV7-8 CASSPGEPGANVLTF TGTGCCAGCAGCCCTGGCGAGCCTGGGGCCAACGTCCTGACTTTC
TRBD1 NA TRBJ1-2 TRBV7-2 CASSSTGQVYGYTF TGTGCCAGCAGCTCGACGGGACAGGTGTATGGCTACACCTTC
NA few TRBJ2-1 TRBV24-1 CATSDTRDQGYNEQFF TGTGCCACCAGTGACACCCGGGACCAAGGATACAATGAGCAGTTCTTC
NA NA TRBJ2-3 TRBV5-1 CASSFDTSTDTQYF TGCGCCAGCAGCTTCGACACCAGCACAGATACGCAGTATTTT
NA few TRBJ2-5 TRBV20-1 CSAFHTQETQYF TGCAGTGCTTTCCATACCCAAGAGACCCAGTACTTC
NA once TRBJ1-4 TRBV7-6 CASSPYGGPNEKLFF TGTGCCAGCAGCCCCTATGGGGGTCCTAATGAAAAACTGTTTTTT
NA NA TRBJ1-2 TRBV6-2/TRBV6-3 CASRPTVGQQNYGYTF TGTGCCAGCCGCCCAACTGTAGGACAGCAGAACTATGGCTACACCTTC
TRBD1 few TRBJ2-7 TRBV12-3/TRBV12-4 CASRGTGGYEQYF TGTGCCAGCAGGGGGACAGGGGGCTACGAGCAGTACTTC
NA many TRBJ1-3 TRBV29-1 CSVNQGNTIYF TGCAGCGTAAACCAGGGAAACACCATATATTTT
NA many TRBJ2-7 TRBV5-1 CASSLGRGSYEQYF TGCGCCAGCAGCTTGGGTCGGGGGTCCTACGAGCAGTACTTC
TRBD1 few TRBJ2-1 TRBV2 CASNGQGSVGEQFF TGTGCCAGCAACGGACAGGGAAGTGTCGGTGAGCAGTTCTTC